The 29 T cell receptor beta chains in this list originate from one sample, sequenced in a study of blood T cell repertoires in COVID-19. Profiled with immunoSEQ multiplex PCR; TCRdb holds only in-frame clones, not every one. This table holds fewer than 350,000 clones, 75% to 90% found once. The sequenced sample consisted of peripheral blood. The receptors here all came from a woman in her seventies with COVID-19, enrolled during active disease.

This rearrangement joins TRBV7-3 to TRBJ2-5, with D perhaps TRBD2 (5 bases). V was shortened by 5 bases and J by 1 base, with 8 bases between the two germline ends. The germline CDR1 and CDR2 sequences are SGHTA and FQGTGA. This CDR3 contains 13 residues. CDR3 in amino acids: CASSPGVQETQYF. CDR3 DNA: TGTGCCAGCAGCCCCGGGGTCCAAGAGACCCAGTACTTC.

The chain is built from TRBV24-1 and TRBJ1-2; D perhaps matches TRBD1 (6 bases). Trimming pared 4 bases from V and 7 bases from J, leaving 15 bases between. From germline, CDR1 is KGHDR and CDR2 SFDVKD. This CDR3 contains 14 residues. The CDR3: CATSERTGLGGYTF. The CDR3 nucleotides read TGTGCCACCAGTGAGCGAACAGGGCTAGGTGGCTACACCTTC.

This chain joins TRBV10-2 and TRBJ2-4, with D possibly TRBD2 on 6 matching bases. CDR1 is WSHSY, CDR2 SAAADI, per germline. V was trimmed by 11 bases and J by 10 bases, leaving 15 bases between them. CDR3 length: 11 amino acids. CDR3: CAAGPRNIQYF. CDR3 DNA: TGCGCCGCGGGGCCCCGGAATATTCAGTACTTC.

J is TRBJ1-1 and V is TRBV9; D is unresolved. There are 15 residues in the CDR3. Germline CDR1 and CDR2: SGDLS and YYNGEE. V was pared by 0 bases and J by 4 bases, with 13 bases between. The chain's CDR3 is CASSVGSWSSTEAFF. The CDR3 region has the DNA TGTGCCAGCAGCGTAGGTTCCTGGAGTAGCACTGAAGCTTTCTTT.

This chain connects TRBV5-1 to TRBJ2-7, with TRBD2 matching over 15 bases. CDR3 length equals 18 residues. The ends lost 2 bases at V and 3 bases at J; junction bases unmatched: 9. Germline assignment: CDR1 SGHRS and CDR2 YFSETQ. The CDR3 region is CASSLGLAGGRGNYEQYF. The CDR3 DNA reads TGCGCCAGCAGCTTAGGACTAGCGGGGGGGCGTGGAAACTACGAGCAGTACTTC.

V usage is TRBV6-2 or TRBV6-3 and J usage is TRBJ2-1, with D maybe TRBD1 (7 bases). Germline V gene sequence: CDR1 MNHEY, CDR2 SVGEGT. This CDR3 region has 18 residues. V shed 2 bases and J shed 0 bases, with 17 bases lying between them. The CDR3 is CASSYPRGRGSSYNEQFF. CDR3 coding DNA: TGTGCCAGCAGTTACCCGAGGGGGCGGGGTAGCTCCTACAATGAGCAGTTCTTC.

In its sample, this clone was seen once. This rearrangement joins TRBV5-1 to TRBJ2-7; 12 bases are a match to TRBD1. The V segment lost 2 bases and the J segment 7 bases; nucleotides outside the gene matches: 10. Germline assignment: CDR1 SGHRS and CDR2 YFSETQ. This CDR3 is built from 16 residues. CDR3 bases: TGCGCCAGCAGCTTCGGGACAGGGGGCGGAAGGAAAGAGCAGTACTTC. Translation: CASSFGTGGGRKEQYF.

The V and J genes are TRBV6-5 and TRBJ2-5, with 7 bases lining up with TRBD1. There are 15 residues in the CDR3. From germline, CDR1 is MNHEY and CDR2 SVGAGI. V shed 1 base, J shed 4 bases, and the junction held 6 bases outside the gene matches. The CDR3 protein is CASSYFTGAVETQYF. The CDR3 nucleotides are TGTGCCAGCAGTTACTTCACAGGGGCGGTAGAGACCCAGTACTTC.

CDR3 coding DNA: TGTGCCAGTATGCAGGAACAGTCTAGCACAGATACGCAGTATTTT. Translated: CASMQEQSSTDTQYF. V gene TRBV19 combines with J gene TRBJ2-3; D ambiguous. Trimming removed 7 bases from V and 0 bases from J, with 14 bases in between. Looked up from germline, CDR1 is LNHDA and CDR2 is SQIVND (reference sequence). This CDR3 is 15 amino acids long.

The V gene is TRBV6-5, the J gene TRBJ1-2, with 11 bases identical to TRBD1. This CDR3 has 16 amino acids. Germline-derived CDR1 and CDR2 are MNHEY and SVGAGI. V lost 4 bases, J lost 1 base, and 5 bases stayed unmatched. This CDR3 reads CASSSTGTGGNYGYTF. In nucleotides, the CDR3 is TGTGCCAGCAGTTCGACCGGGACAGGGGGTAACTATGGCTACACCTTC.

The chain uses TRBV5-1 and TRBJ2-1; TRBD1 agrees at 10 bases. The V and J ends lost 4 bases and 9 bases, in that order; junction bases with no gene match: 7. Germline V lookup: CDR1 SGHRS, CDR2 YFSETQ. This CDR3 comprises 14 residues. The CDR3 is CASSARQGAVEQFF. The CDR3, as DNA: TGCGCCAGCAGCGCCCGACAGGGGGCCGTTGAGCAGTTCTTC.

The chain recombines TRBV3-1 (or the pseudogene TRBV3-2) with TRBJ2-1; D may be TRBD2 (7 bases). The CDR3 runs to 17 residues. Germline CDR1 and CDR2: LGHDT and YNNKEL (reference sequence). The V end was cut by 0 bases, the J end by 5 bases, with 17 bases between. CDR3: CASSQDVGGAPDNEQFF. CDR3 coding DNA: TGTGCCAGCAGCCAAGACGTGGGGGGGGCGCCGGACAATGAGCAGTTCTTC.

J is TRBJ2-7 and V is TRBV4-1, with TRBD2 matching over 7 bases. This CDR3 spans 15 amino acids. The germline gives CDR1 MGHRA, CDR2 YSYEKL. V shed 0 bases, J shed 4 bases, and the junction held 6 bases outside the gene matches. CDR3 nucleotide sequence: TGCGCCAGCAGCCAAGAAGGACTAGGGTATTACGAGCAGTACTTC. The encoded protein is CASSQEGLGYYEQYF.

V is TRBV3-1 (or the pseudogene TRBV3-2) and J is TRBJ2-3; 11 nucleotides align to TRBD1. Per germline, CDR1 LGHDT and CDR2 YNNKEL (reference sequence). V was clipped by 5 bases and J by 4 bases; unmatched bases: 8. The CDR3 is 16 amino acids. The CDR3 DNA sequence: TGTGCCAGCAGCTTAATAGGACAGGGGGCCTCAGATACGCAGTATTTT. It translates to CASSLIGQGASDTQYF.

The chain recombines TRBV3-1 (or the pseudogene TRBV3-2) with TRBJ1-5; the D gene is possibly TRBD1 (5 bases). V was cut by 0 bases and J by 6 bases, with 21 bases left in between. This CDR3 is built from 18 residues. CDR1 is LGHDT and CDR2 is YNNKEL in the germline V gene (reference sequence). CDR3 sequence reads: CASSQEMGLIGPGQPQHF. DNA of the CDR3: TGTGCCAGCAGCCAAGAGATGGGGCTTATTGGTCCAGGTCAGCCCCAGCATTTT.

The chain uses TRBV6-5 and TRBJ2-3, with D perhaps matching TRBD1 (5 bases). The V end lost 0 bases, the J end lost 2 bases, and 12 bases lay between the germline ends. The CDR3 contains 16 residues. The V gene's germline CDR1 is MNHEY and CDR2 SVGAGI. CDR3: CASSYSPQVSTDTQYF. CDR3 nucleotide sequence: TGTGCCAGCAGTTACTCTCCACAGGTTTCCACAGATACGCAGTATTTT.

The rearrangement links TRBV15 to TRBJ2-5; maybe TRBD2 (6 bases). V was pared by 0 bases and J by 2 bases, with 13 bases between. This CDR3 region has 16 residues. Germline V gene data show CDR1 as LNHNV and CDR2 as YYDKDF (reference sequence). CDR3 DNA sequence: TGTGCCACCAGCAGAGATCGGGGACTGCAACAAGAGACCCAGTACTTC. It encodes CATSRDRGLQQETQYF.

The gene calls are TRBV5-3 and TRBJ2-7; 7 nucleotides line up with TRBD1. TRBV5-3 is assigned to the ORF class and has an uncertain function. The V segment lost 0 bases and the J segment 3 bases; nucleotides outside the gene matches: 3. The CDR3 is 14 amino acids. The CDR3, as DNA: TGTGCCAGAAGCTTGGCGGCAGGGGGCTACGAGCAGTACTTC. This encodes CARSLAAGGYEQYF.

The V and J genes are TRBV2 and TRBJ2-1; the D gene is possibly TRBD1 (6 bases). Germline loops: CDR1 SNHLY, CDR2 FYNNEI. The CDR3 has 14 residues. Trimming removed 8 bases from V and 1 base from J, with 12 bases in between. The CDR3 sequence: CASGMRGSYNEQFF. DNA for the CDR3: TGTGCCAGCGGGATGAGGGGGTCCTACAATGAGCAGTTCTTC.

Here the CDR3 reads CASSLFGGAGEKLFF. As DNA, the CDR3 is TGTGCCAGCAGTTTATTTGGGGGCGCGGGTGAAAAACTGTTTTTT. The rearrangement uses TRBV27 and TRBJ1-4; D is perhaps TRBD1 (6 bases). Deletions cut 1 base from V and 7 bases from J, with 13 bases between. The CDR3 extends over 15 amino acids. The germline gives CDR1 MNHEY, CDR2 SMNVEV (reference sequence).

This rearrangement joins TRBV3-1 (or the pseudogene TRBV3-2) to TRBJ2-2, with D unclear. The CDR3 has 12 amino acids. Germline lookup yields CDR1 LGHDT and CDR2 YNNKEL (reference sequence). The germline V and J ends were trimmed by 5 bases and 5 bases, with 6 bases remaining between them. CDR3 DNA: TGTGCCAGCAGCTTTTCAACCGGGGAGCTGTTTTTT. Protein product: CASSFSTGELFF.

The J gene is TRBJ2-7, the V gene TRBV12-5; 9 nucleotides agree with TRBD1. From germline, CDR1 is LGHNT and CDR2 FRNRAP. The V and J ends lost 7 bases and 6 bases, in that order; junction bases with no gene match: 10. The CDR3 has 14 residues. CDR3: CASALTLTGGEQYF. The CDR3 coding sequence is TGTGCTAGTGCCTTAACCTTGACAGGGGGCGAGCAGTACTTC.

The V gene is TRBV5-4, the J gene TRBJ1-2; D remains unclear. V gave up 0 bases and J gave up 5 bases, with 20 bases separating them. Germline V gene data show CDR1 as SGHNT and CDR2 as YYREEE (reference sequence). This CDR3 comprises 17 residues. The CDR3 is CASSLGSSGVTLYGYTF. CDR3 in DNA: TGTGCCAGCAGCTTGGGTTCCAGCGGGGTTACCCTATATGGCTACACCTTC.

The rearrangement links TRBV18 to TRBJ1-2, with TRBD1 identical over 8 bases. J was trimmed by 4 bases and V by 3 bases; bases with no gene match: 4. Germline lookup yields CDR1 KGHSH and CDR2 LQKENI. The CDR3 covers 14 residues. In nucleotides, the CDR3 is TGTGCCAGCTCACCCCCGGACAGGGTCTATGGCTACACCTTC. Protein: CASSPPDRVYGYTF.

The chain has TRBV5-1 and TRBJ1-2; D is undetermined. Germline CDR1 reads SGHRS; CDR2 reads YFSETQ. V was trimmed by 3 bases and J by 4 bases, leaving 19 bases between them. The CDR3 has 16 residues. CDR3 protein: CASSSKTGLEGYGYTF. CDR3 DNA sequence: TGCGCCAGCAGCTCTAAAACCGGGTTGGAGGGCTATGGCTACACCTTC.

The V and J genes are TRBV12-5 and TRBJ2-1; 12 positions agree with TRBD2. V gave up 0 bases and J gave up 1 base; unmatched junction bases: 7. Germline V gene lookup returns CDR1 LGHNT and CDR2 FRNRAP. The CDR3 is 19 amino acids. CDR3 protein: CASGLVHVTSGGSYNEQFF. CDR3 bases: TGTGCTAGTGGTTTGGTACATGTGACTAGCGGGGGATCCTACAATGAGCAGTTCTTC.

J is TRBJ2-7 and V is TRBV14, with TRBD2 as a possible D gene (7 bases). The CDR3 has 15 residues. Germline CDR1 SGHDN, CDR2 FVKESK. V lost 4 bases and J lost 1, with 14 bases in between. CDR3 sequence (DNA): TGTGCCAGCAGCCGACAGGACGGGGGGTCCTACGAGCAGTACTTC. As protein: CASSRQDGGSYEQYF.

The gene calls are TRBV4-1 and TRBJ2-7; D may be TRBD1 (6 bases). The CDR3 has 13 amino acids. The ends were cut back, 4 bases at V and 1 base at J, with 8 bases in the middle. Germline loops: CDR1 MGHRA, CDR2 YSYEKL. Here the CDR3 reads CASSPGQSYEQYF. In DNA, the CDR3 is TGCGCCAGCAGCCCAGGACAGTCCTACGAGCAGTACTTC.

As DNA, the CDR3 is TGCAGCGCGGGACAGGGGGCGCGGACTGAAGCTTTCTTT. This translates into CSAGQGARTEAFF. J is TRBJ1-1 and V is TRBV29-1; TRBD1 aligns across 12 bases. Germline CDR1 reads SQVTM; CDR2 reads ANQGSEA. The V and J ends lost 7 bases and 5 bases, in that order; junction bases with no gene match: 5. The CDR3 covers 13 residues.